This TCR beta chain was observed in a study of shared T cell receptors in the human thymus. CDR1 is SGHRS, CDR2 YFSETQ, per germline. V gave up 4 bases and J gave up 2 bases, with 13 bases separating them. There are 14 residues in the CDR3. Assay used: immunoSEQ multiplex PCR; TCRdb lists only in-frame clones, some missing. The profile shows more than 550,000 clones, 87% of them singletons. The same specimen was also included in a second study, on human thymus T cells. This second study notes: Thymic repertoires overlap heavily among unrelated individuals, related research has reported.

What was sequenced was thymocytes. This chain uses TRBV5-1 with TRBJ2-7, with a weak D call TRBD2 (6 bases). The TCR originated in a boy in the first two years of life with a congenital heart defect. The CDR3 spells CASSQRLGPYEQYF. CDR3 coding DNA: TGCGCCAGCAGCCAACGACTAGGGCCCTACGAGCAGTACTTC.